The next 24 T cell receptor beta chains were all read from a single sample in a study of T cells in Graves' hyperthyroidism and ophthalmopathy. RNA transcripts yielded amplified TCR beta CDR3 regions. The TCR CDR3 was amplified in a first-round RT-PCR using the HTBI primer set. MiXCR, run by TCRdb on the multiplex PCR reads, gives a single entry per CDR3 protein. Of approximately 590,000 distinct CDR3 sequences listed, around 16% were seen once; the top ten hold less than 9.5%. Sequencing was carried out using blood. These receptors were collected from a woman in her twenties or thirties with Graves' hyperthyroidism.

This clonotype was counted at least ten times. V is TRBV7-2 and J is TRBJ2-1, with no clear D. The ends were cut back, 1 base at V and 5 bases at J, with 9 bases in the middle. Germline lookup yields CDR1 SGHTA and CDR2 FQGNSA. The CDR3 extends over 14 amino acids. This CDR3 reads CASSLDLVNNEQFF. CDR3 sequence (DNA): TGTGCCAGCAGCTTAGATCTTGTAAACAATGAGCAGTTCTTC.

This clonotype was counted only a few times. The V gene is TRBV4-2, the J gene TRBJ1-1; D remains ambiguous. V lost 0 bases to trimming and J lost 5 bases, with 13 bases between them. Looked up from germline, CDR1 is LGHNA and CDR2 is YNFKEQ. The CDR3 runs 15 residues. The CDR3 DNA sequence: TGTGCCAGCAGCCAAGATCCGGGATCGTTAACTGAAGCTTTCTTT. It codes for CASSQDPGSLTEAFF.

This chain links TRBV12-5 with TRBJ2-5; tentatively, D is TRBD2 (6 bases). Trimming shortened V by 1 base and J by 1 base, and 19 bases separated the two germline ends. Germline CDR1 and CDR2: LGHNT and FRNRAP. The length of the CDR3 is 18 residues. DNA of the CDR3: TGTGCTAGTGGTTTGGCCGAGTTGCCGGCCGGGAGCCAAGAGACCCAGTACTTC. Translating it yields CASGLAELPAGSQETQYF. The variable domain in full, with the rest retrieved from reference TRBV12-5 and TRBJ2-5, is DARVTQTPRHKVTEMGQEVTMRCQPILGHNTVFWYRQTMMQGLELLAYFRNRAPLDDSGMPKDRFSAEMPDATLATLKIQPSEPRDSAVYFCASGLAELPAGSQETQYFGPGTRLLVL.

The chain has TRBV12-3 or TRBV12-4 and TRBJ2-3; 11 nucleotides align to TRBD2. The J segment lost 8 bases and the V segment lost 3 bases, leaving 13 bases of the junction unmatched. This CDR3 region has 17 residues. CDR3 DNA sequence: TGTGCCAGCAGTTTTGGTTTAACTAGCGGGAGTCTGGGTACGCAGTATTTT. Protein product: CASSFGLTSGSLGTQYF.

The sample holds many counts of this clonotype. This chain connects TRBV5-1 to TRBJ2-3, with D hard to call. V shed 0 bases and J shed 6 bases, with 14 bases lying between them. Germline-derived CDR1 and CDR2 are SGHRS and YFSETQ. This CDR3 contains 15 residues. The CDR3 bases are TGCGCCAGCAGCTTGGTAGAGGCTAAACGGGATACGCAGTATTTT. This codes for CASSLVEAKRDTQYF.

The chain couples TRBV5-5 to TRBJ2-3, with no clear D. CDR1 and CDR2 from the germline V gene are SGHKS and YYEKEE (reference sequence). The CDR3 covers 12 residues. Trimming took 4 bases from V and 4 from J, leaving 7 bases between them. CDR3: CASSIRPDTQYF. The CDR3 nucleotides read TGTGCCAGCAGCATACGTCCAGATACGCAGTATTTT.

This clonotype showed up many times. As DNA, the CDR3 is TGTGCCAGCAGCTTAGAACAGGTCCCCTACGAGCAGTACTTC. It specifies CASSLEQVPYEQYF. V is TRBV7-9 and J is TRBJ2-7, with D possibly being TRBD1 (5 bases). Germline lookup yields CDR1 SEHNR and CDR2 FQNEAQ (reference sequence). The V and J ends lost 1 base and 2 bases respectively, with 9 bases between them. The CDR3 sequence is 14 residues long.

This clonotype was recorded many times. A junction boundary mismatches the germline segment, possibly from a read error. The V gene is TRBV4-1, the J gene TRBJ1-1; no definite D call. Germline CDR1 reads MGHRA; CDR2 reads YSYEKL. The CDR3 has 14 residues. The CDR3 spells CASSQVGGNTEAFF. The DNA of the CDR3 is TGTGCCAGCAGCCAAGTTGGAGGGAACACTGAAGCTTTCTTT.

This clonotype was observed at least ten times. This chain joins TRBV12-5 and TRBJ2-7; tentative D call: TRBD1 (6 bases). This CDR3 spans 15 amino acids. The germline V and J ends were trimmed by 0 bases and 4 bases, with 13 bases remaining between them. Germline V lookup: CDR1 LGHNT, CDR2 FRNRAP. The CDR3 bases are TGTGCTAGTGGTTTGGTCGAGCTGGGGACATACGAGCAGTACTTC. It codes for CASGLVELGTYEQYF.

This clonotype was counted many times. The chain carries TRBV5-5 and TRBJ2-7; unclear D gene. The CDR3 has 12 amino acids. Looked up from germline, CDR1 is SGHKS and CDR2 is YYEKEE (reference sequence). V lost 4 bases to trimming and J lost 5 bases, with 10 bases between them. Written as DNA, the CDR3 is TGTGCCAGCAGCGGCGGACCAGACGAGCAGTACTTC. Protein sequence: CASSGGPDEQYF.

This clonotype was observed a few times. The DNA for the CDR3 is TGTGCCAGCAGCTTAGCGGGACTGAGTGCGGAGACCCAGTACTTC. It encodes CASSLAGLSAETQYF. The chain has TRBV7-2 and TRBJ2-5; D is possibly TRBD2 (6 bases). This CDR3 has 15 residues. CDR1 is SGHTA and CDR2 is FQGNSA in the germline V gene. V dropped 0 bases and J dropped 5 bases, with 13 bases sitting between them. Using reference TRBV7-2 and TRBJ2-5 for the parts outside the CDR3, the full variable domain is GAGVSQSPSNKVTEKGKDVELRCDPISGHTALYWYRQSLGQGLEFLIYFQGNSAPDKSGLPSDRFSAERTGGSVSTLTIQRTQQEDSAVYLCASSLAGLSAETQYFGPGTRLLVL.

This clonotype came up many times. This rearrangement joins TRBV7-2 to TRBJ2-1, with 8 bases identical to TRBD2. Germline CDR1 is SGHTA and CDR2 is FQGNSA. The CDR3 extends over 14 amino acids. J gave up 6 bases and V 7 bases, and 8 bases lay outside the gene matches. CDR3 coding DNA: TGTGCCAGCAACCCCTTTGCGGGAGGCAATGAGCAGTTCTTC. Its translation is CASNPFAGGNEQFF.

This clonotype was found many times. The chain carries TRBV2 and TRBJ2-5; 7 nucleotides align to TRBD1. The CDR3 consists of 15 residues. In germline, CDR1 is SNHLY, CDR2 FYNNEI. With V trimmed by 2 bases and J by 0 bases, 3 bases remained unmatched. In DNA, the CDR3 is TGTGCCAGCAGTGAACACAGGGGTCACCAAGAGACCCAGTACTTC. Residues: CASSEHRGHQETQYF.

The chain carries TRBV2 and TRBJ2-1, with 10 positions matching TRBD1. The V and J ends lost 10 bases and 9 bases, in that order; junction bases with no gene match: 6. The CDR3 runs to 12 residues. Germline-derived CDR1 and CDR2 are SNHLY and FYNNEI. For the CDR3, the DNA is TGTGCCACCCAGACAGGGGGCTTTGAGCAGTTCTTC. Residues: CATQTGGFEQFF.

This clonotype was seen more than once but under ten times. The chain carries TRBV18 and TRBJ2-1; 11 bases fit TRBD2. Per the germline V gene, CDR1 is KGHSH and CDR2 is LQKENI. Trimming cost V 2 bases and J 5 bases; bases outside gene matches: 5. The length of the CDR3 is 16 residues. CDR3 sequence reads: CASSPDTSGSHNEQFF. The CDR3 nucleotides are TGTGCCAGCTCACCAGATACTAGCGGGAGCCACAATGAGCAGTTCTTC.

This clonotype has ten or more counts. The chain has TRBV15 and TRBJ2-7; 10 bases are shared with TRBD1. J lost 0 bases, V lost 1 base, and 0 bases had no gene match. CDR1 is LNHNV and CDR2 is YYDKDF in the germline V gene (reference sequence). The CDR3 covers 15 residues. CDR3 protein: CATSRGDRGSYEQYF. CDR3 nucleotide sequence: TGTGCCACCAGCAGAGGGGACAGGGGCTCCTACGAGCAGTACTTC. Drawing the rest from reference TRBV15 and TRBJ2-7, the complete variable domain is DAMVIQNPRYQVTQFGKPVTLSCSQTLNHNVMYWYQQKSSQAPKLLFHYYDKDFNNEADTPDNFQSRRPNTSFCFLDIRSPGLGDTAMYLCATSRGDRGSYEQYFGPGTRLTVT.

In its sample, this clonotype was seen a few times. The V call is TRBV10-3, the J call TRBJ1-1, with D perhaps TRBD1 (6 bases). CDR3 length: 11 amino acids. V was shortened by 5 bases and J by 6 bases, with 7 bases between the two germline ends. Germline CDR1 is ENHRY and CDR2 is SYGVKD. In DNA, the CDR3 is TGTGCCATCAGTCAGGGGTCTGAAGCTTTCTTT. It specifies CAISQGSEAFF.

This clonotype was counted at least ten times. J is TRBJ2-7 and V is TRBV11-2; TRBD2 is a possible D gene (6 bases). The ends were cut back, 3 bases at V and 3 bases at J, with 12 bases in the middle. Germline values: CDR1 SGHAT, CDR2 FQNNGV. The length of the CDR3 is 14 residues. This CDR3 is CASSFAGTGYEQYF. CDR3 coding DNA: TGTGCCAGCAGCTTTGCGGGGACGGGCTACGAGCAGTACTTC.

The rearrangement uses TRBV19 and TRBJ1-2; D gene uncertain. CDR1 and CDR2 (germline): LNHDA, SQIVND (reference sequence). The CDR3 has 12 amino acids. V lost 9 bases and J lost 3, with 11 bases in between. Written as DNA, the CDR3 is TGTGCCAGCACCCTGGCGGACTATGGCTACACCTTC. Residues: CASTLADYGYTF.

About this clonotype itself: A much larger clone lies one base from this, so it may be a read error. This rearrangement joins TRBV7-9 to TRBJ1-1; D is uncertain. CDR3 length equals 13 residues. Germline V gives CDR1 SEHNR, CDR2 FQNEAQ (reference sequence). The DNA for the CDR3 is TGTGCCTGCAGCTCGGACCGTTACACTGAAGCTTTCTTT. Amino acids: CACSSDRYTEAFF.

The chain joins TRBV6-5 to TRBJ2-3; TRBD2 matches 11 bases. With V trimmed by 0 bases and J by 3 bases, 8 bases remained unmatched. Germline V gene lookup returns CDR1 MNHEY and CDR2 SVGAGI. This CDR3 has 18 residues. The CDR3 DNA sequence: TGTGCCAGCAGTTACTCGGCTAGCGGGAGGTCGAGGACAGATACGCAGTATTTT. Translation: CASSYSASGRSRTDTQYF.

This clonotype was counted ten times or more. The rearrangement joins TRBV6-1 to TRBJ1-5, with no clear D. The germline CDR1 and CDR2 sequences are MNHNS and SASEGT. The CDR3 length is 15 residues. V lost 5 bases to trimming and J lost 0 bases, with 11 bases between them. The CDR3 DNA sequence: TGTGCCAGCAGTCCGTATGTCTATAGCAATCAGCCCCAGCATTTT. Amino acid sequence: CASSPYVYSNQPQHF.

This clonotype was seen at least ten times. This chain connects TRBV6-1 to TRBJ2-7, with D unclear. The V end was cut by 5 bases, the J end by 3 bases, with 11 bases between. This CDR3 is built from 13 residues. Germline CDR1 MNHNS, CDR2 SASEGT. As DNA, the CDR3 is TGTGCCAGCAGTTCCTTCACTCGCTACGAGCAGTACTTC. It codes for CASSSFTRYEQYF.

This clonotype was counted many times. The CDR3 spells CASSLAPNRASSGANVLTF. DNA for the CDR3: TGTGCCAGCAGTTTAGCCCCCAACAGGGCAAGCTCTGGGGCCAACGTCCTGACTTTC. The chain couples TRBV27 to TRBJ2-6; D perhaps matches TRBD1 (6 bases). Germline CDR1 reads MNHEY; CDR2 reads SMNVEV (reference sequence). This CDR3 is 19 amino acids long. Deletions cut 2 bases from V and 0 bases from J, with 17 bases between.